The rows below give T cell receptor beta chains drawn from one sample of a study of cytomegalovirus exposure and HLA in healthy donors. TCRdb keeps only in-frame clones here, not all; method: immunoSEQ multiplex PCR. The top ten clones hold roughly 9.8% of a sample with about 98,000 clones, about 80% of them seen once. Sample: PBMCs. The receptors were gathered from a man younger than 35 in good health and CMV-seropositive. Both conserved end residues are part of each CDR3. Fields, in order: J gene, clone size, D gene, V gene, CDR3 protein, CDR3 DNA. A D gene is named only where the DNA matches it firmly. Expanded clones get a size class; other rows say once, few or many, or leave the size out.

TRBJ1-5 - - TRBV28 CASSTLHPGRVNQPQHF TGTGCCAGCAGTACCCTTCACCCGGGAAGGGTCAATCAGCCCCAGCATTTT
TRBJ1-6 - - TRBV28 CASSQNPQGRRNSPLHF TGTGCCAGCAGCCAAAACCCCCAGGGGCGTCGGAATTCACCCCTCCACTTT
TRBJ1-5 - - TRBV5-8 CASSFSGQPNQPQHF TGTGCCAGCAGCTTCTCTGGACAGCCAAATCAGCCCCAGCATTTT
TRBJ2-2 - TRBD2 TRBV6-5 CASSYSGVRSGELFF TGTGCCAGCAGTTATAGCGGGGTCAGGTCCGGGGAGCTGTTTTTT
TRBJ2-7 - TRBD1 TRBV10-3 CAISPGGDEQYF TGTGCCATCAGCCCAGGGGGCGACGAGCAGTACTTC
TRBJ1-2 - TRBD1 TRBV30 CAWSGTGMDDGYTF TGTGCCTGGAGTGGGACAGGCATGGACGATGGCTACACCTTC
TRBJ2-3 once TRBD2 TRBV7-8 CASSLGPRGGGTDTQYF TGTGCCAGCAGCTTAGGACCGCGGGGGGGTGGCACAGATACGCAGTATTTT
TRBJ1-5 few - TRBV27 CASKISGGGNQPQHF TGTGCCAGCAAAATTTCGGGGGGTGGCAATCAGCCCCAGCATTTT
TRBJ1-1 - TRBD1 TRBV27 CASSLLGQGNTEAFF TGTGCCAGCAGTTTATTAGGACAGGGGAACACTGAAGCTTTCTTT
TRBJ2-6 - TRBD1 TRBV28 CASSFPRTGHPGANVLTF TGTGCCAGCAGTTTTCCTAGGACAGGGCATCCTGGGGCCAACGTCCTGACTTTC
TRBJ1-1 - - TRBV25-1 CASMRQNTEAFF TGTGCCAGCATGCGACAGAACACTGAAGCTTTCTTT
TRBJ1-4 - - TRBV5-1 CASSLSTTNEKLFF TGCGCCAGCAGCCTATCTACAACTAATGAAAAACTGTTTTTT
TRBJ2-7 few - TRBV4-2 CASSQDERGSYEQYF TGTGCCAGCAGCCAAGACGAACGGGGCTCCTACGAGCAGTACTTC
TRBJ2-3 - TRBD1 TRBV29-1 CSVSDRVSTDTQYF TGCAGCGTTTCCGACAGGGTATCCACAGATACGCAGTATTTT
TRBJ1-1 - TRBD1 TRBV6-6 CASSVQGDTEAFF TGTGCCAGTTCAGTACAGGGGGATACTGAAGCTTTCTTT
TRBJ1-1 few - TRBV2 CASRIITEAFF TGTGCCAGCAGAATAATCACTGAAGCTTTCTTT
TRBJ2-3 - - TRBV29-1 CSVDPRTGNTDTQYF TGCAGCGTTGACCCTCGTACAGGGAACACAGATACGCAGTATTTT
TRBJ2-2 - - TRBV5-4 CASSLGGATGELFF TGTGCCAGCAGCTTGGGCGGGGCGACCGGGGAGCTGTTTTTT
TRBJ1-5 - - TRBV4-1 CASSQDRSGDQPQHF TGCGCCAGCAGCCAAGATCGGTCCGGGGATCAGCCCCAGCATTTT
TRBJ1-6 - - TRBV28 CASSLCLAGEEDNSPLHF TGTGCCAGCAGTTTATGCCTCGCCGGGGAGGAGGATAATTCACCCCTCCACTTT
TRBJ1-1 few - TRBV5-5 CASSLDWGGAFF TGTGCCAGCAGCTTGGATTGGGGGGGAGCTTTCTTT
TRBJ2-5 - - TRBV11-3 CASSFGQGQETQYF TGTGCCAGCAGCTTCGGGCAGGGACAAGAGACCCAGTACTTC
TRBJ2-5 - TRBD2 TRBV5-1 CASSPSAGPGETQYF TGCGCCAGCAGCCCCTCAGCGGGGCCAGGGGAGACCCAGTACTTC
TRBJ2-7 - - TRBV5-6 CASSLLGSGPYEQYF TGTGCCAGCAGCTTGTTGGGCTCAGGCCCCTACGAGCAGTACTTC
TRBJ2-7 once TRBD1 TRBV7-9 CASIKTGDHEQYF TGTGCCAGCATCAAGACAGGGGACCACGAGCAGTACTTC
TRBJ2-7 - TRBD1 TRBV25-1 CASTSDRGESYEQYF TGTGCCAGCACCTCCGACAGGGGGGAGTCCTACGAGCAGTACTTC
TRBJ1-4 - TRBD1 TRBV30 CAWGQQGAGEKLFF TGTGCCTGGGGACAACAGGGGGCCGGGGAAAAACTGTTTTTT
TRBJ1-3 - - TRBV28 CASRYREGGSGNTIYF TGTGCCAGCAGATACAGGGAGGGGGGTTCTGGAAACACCATATATTTT
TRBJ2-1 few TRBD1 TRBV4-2 CASSQDGASTGGYTSEQFF TGTGCCAGCAGCCAAGACGGGGCTTCGACAGGGGGTTATACGAGTGAGCAGTTCTTC
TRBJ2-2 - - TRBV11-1 CASSLVGRGNTGELFF TGTGCCAGCAGCTTAGTAGGCAGGGGGAACACCGGGGAGCTGTTTTTT
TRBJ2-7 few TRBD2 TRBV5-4 CASSGTLAGLYEQYF TGTGCCAGCAGCGGGACACTAGCGGGGCTCTACGAGCAGTACTTC
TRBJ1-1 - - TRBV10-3 CATTLNTEAFF TGTGCCACGACTCTGAACACTGAAGCTTTCTTT
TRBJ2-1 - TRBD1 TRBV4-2 CASSFDRGSLYEQFF TGTGCCAGCAGTTTTGACAGGGGCTCTCTGTATGAGCAGTTCTTC
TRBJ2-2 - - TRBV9 CASSPRTGELFF TGTGCCAGCAGCCCCCGCACCGGGGAGCTGTTTTTT
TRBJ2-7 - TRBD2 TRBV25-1 CASSESSSGGHEQYF TGTGCCAGCAGTGAATCGTCTAGCGGGGGTCATGAGCAGTACTTC
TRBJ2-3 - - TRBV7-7 CASSLGGPGDTQYF TGTGCCAGCAGCTTAGGGGGGCCAGGAGATACGCAGTATTTT
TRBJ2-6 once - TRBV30 CAWSVQGGSGANVLTF TGTGCCTGGAGTGTTCAGGGGGGCTCTGGGGCCAACGTCCTGACTTTC
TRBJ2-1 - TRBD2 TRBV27 CASSLYGGYNEQFF TGTGCCAGCAGTCTCTACGGGGGGTACAATGAGCAGTTCTTC
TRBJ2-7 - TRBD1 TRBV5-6 CASSLDRGTASIFYEQYF TGTGCCAGCAGCTTGGATCGAGGGACAGCTTCAATATTCTACGAGCAGTACTTC
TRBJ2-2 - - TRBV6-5 CASSYLTNTGELFF TGTGCCAGCAGTTACCTTACTAACACCGGGGAGCTGTTTTTT
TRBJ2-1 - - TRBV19 CASSIGSLSYNEQFF TGTGCCAGTAGTATAGGTAGCCTTTCCTACAATGAGCAGTTCTTC
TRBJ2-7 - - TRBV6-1 CASPDIVGEQYF TGTGCGAGCCCGGACATCGTTGGCGAGCAGTACTTC